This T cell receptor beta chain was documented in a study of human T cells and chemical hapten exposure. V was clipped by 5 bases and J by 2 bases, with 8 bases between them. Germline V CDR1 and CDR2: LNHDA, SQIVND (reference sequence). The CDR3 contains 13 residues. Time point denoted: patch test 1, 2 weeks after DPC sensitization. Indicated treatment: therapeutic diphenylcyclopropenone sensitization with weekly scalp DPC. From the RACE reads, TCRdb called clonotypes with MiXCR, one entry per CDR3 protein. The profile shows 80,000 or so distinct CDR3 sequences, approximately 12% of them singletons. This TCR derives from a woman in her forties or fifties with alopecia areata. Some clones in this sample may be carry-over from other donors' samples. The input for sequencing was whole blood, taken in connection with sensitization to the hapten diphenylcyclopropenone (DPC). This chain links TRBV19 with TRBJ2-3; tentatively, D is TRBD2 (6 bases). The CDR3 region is CASSREYTDTQYF. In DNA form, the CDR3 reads TGTGCCAGTAGTCGGGAGTACACAGATACGCAGTATTTT.